This section outlines one T cell receptor beta chain sequence together with its context. The length of the CDR3 is 15 residues. Germline trimming cut 3 bases from V and 3 bases from J; bases unmatched to any gene: 5. The germline gives CDR1 WNHNN, CDR2 SYGVQD (reference sequence). This record comes from a study of T cell responses to AZD1222 COVID-19 vaccine. Measured with immunoSEQ multiplex PCR; TCRdb has only the in-frame clones, and not every one. The table lists about 86,000 clones, approximately 82% of them singletons, with over 20% in the top ten. J is TRBJ2-5 and V is TRBV10-1; 9 bases align to TRBD2. The clonotype originates from an adult in good health. The sample here was peripheral blood, taken on day 0 of AZD1222 vaccination. CDR3 in DNA: TGCGCCAGCAGTGAAGGTGTAGCGGGGGAAGAGACCCAGTACTTC. Translating it yields CASSEGVAGEETQYF.